The present entry profiles one T cell receptor beta chain with its context. The antigen remains unidentified. Only healthy Caucasians were included as donors. J gave up 1 base and V 11 bases, and 9 bases lay outside the gene matches. The CDR3 is 15 residues long. Germline CDR1 and CDR2: MDHEN and SYDVKM. This specimen comes from a study of identical twins. Points from the study as a whole: Low generation-probability sequences were in excess among twin-shared out-of-frame alpha sequences. With abundant cord blood beta clonotypes, insertions were fewer; memory repertoires showed no such pattern.

Template switching added a universal primer binding site, and final cDNA carried unique molecular identifiers. Using its own MiXCR run on the 5' RACE reads, TCRdb lists one record per CDR3 protein. The table has 250,000 to 300,000 distinct CDR3 sequences, nearly 9.5% seen once. These data were likewise used in another study, on yellow fever vaccine responses in identical twins.

This TCR was recovered from a woman under 30 in good health. The sequencing input was CD8+ T cells sorted from blood. The J gene is TRBJ2-1, the V gene TRBV28, with 9 positions matching TRBD1. The DNA of the CDR3 is TGTGCCGGACTCAGACAGGGGGGTTCCTACAATGAGCAGTTCTTC. It translates to CAGLRQGGSYNEQFF.